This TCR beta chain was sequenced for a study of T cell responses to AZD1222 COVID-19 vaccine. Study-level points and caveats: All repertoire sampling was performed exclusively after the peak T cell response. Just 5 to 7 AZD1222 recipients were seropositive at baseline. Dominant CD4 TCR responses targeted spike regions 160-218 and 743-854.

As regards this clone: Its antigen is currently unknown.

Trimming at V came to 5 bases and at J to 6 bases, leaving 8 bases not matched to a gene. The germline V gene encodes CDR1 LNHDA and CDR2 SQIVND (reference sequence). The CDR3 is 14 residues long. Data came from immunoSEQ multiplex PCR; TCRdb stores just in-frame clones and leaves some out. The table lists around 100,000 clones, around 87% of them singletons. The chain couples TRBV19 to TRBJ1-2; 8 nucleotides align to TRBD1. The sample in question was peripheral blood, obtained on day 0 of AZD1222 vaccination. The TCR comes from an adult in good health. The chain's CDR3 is CASSSPDRAHGYTF. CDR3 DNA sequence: TGTGCCAGTAGTTCGCCGGACAGGGCCCATGGCTACACCTTC.